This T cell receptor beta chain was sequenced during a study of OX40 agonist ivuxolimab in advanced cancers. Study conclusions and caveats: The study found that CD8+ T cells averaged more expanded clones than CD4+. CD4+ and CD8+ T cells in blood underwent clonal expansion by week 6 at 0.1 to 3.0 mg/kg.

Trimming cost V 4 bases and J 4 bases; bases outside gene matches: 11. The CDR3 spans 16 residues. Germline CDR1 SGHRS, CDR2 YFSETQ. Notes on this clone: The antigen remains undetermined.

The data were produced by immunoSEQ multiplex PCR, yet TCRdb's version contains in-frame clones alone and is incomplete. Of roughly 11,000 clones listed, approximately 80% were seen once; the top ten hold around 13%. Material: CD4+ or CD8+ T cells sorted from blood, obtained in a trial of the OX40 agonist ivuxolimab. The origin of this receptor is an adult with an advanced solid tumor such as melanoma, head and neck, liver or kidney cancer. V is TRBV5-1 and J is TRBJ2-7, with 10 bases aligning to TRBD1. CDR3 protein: CASSLFPGQGPYEQYF. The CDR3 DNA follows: TGCGCCAGCAGCCTATTTCCGGGACAGGGGCCTTACGAGCAGTACTTC.